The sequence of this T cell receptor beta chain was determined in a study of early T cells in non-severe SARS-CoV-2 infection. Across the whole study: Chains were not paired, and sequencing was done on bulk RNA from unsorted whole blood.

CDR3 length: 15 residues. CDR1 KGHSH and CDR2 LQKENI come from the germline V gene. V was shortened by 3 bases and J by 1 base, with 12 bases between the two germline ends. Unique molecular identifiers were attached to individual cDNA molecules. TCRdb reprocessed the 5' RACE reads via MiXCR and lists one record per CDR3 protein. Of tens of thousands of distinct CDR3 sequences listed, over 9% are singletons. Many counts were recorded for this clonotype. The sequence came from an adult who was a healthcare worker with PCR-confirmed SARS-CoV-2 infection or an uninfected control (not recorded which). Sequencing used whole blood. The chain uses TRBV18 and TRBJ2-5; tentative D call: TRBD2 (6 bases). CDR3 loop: CASSPAGTSQETQYF. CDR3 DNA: TGTGCCAGCTCACCTGCTGGGACTTCCCAAGAGACCCAGTACTTC.